This entry features one TCR beta chain sequence. The repertoire was sequenced with immunoSEQ multiplex PCR; TCRdb's copy has only in-frame clones and lacks some. The sample consists of about 83,000 clones, approximately 94% of them appearing once. CDR3 length equals 17 residues. Germline lookup yields CDR1 SGHAT and CDR2 FQNNGV. V lost 2 bases, J lost 4 bases, and 11 bases stayed unmatched. The data originate from a study of technical replicates of blood from a few donors. J is TRBJ2-7 and V is TRBV11-2; 10 bases are a match to TRBD1. The sample taken for sequencing was T cells isolated from PBMCs. This sequence was found in a human donor in good health. CDR3 sequence (DNA): TGTGCCAGCAGCTTATACGGGACGGGACAGGGGAGATACGAGCAGTACTTC. This encodes CASSLYGTGQGRYEQYF. Drawing the rest from reference TRBV11-2 and TRBJ2-7, the complete variable domain is EAGVAQSPRYKIIEKRQSVAFWCNPISGHATLYWYQQILGQGPKLLIQFQNNGVVDDSQLPKDRFSAERLKGVDSTLKIQPAKLEDSAVYLCASSLYGTGQGRYEQYFGPGTRLTVT.